This TCR beta chain was recovered during a study of blood T cell repertoires in COVID-19. The germline V gene encodes CDR1 GTSNPN and CDR2 SVGIG (reference sequence). This CDR3 has 14 amino acids. With 1 base clipped from V and 6 bases from J, the junction kept 0 bases outside the gene matches. TCRdb keeps only in-frame clones here, not all; method: immunoSEQ multiplex PCR. The repertoire holds 350,000 to 450,000 clones, with less than 90% as singletons. The TCR comes from a woman aged 55-70 years with COVID-19, enrolled during active disease. Sequencing was performed on peripheral blood. The chain links TRBV30 to TRBJ1-6, with TRBD1 matching 10 bases. CDR3 in DNA: TGTGCCTGGAGTGGGACAGGGGGTAATTCACCCCTCCACTTT. It specifies CAWSGTGGNSPLHF.